The sequence of this T cell receptor beta chain was determined in a study of blood T cell repertoires in COVID-19. Only one count was recorded for this clone. Clones were read by immunoSEQ multiplex PCR, and TCRdb kept only the in-frame ones, dropping some. Here the sample spans 250,000 or so clones, 86% being singletons. V shed 5 bases, J shed 5 bases, and the junction held 8 bases outside the gene matches. This CDR3 comprises 15 residues. Germline V gives CDR1 MNHEY, CDR2 SVGAGI. Sequencing used PBMCs or T cells enriched from blood (not recorded which). The chain has TRBV6-5 and TRBJ1-4, with 7 bases fitting TRBD1. The receptor comes from a woman between 50 and 59 years old who had recovered from COVID-19. CDR3 in DNA: TGTGCCAGCAGTCGGACAGGTCGGACGAATGAAAAACTGTTTTTT. Amino acids: CASSRTGRTNEKLFF.